This TCR beta chain is from a study of T cells in Graves' hyperthyroidism and ophthalmopathy. Overall study results and limits: Most thyroid clonotypes expanded above 0.001 were also detected in blood.

The CDR3 covers 15 residues. V gave up 7 bases and J gave up 3 bases, with 15 bases separating them. This clonotype was detected only a few times. Its antigen remains unidentified. Diagnosis of hyperthyroidism was new in patients aged 18 to 65, and its duration was under 2 months. A patient was excluded if there was uncontrolled infection, other autoimmune disease, pregnancy or lactation. Clinical symptoms, serum thyroxine, TRAb, thyroid ultrasound and orbital computed tomography established diagnosis. The TCR beta CDR3 regions underwent amplification using RNA transcripts as the source. HTBI primers were employed in a first-round RT-PCR of the TCR CDR3. Each CDR3 protein is one row after TCRdb ran MiXCR on the multiplex PCR reads. The sample lists fewer than 200,000 distinct CDR3 sequences; around 8.9% were seen once.

The gene calls are TRBV12-3 or TRBV12-4 and TRBJ2-2; the D gene could be TRBD1 or TRBD2 (5 bases each). The receptor was isolated from a woman in her late teens or twenties with Graves' hyperthyroidism that later progressed to Graves' ophthalmopathy. The sample was blood. The CDR3 reads CASTLRGADTGELFF. The CDR3 nucleotides read TGTGCCAGCACCCTTAGAGGGGCGGACACCGGGGAGCTGTTTTTT.